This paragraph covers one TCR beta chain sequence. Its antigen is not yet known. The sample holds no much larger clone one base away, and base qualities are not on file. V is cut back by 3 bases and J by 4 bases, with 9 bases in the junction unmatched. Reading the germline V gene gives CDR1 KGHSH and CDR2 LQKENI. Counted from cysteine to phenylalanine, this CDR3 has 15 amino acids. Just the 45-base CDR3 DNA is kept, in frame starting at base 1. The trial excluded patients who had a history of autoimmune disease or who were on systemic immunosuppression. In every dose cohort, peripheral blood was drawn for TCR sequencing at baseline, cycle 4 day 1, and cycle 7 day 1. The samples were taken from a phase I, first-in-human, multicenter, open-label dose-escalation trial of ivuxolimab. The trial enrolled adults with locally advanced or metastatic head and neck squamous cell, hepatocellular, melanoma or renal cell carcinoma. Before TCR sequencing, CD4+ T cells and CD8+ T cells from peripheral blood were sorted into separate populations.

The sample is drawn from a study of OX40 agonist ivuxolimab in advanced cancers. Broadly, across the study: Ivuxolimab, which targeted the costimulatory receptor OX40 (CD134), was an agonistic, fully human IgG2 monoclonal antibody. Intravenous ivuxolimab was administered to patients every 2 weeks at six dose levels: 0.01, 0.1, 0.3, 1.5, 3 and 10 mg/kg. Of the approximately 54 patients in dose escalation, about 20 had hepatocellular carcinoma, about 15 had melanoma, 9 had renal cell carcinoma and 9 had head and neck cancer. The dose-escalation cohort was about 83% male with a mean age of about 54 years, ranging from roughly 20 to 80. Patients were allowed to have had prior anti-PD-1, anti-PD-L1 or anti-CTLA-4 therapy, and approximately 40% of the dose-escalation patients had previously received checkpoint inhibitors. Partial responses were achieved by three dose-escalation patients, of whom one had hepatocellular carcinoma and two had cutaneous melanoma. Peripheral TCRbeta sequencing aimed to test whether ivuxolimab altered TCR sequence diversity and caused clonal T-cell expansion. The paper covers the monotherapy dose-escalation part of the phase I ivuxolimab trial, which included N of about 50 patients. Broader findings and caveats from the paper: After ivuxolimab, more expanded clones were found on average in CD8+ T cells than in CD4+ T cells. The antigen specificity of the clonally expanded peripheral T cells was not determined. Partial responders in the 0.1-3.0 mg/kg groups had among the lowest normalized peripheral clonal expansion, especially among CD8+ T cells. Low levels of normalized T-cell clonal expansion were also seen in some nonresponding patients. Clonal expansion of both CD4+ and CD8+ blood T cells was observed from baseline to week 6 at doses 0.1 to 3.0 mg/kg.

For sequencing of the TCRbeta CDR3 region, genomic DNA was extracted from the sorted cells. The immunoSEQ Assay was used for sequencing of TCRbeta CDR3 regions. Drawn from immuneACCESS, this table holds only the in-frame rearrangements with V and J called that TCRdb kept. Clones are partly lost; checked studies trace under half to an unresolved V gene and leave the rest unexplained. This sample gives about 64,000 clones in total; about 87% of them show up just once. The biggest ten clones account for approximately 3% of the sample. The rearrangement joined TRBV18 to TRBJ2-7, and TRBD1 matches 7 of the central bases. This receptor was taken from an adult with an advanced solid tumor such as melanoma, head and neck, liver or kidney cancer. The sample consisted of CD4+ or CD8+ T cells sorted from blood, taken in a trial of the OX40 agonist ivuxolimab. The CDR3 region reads CASSPAQGQQYEQYF. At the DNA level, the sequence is TGTGCCAGCTCACCCGCCCAGGGACAGCAATACGAGCAGTACTTC.